This record concerns one T cell receptor beta chain sequence. This clone has only a few counts. This clone's antigen is unknown. Within one base of it there is no much larger clone, and no base qualities were kept. This entry belongs to a study of beta chain features in type 1 diabetes (dated by TCRdb to about 2018). With regard to the full study: Mean age, gender distribution, total cell number and subset yield were not different between patients and healthy donors. A total of 107,917,701 sorted cells were examined across all samples, and RNA yield correlated strongly with the number of cells per subset. In the study, TCRB repertoires of sorted circulating CD4+ T cell subsets from recently diagnosed type 1 diabetes patients were compared with those of matched healthy donors. Naive and central memory subsets were obtained from all 30 or so donors, but regulatory and stem cell-like memory subsets were isolated from only 8 patients and about eight healthy donors. Broader findings and caveats from the paper: Naive, central memory and regulatory TCRB repertoires appeared to be more similar among patients than among healthy donors. PCR might favor shorter templates, but patient and control samples were amplified and corrected together, so any skew would affect both groups equally. Type 1 diabetes patients showed a moderate but significant shortening of TCRB CDR3 length in all four CD4+ subsets. At VDJ recombination sites, type 1 diabetes patients had fewer insertions and more deleted nucleotides, which implies abnormalities in thymic rearrangement. Only small numbers of individuals were included in the HLA sub-analyses, which left unresolved whether HLA type had any influence on TCRB rearrangement. Because cDNA was sequenced instead of genomic DNA, highly expressing activated cells could be over-represented, though the groups showed no difference in activation or CD3 levels.

The germline V gene supplies CDR1 SGHTA and CDR2 FQGNSA. The CDR3 goes from the cysteine to the phenylalanine over 12 residues. Only the CDR3 DNA stays, 36 bases, in frame from base 1. The V end loses 4 bases and the J end loses 3 bases, and a stretch of 7 bases separates them. The High Capacity cDNA Reverse Transcription Kit was used to reverse transcribe all of the isolated RNA, meaning that expressed TCRB transcripts were what got sequenced. Deep immunoSEQ sequencing was applied to naive, central memory and regulatory T cell samples, giving an average of about 3.57 million total reads per sample. After sorted cells were lysed in RLT buffer, RNA was extracted with DNase-treated RNeasy Micro or Mini kits, with the choice depending on cell number. To prevent cross-contamination, each cell subset was processed individually, whereas patient and healthy donor samples were processed jointly. The immunoSEQ multiplex PCR was used to amplify TCRB sequences from cDNA, generating 87-bp fragments that spanned the CDR3 region. Amplicons were sequenced on the Illumina HiSeq platform. Concerning the study's data processing: PCR bias was computationally corrected using synthetic template baselines, reads within Hamming distance 2 were collapsed, and singletons that could not be merged were discarded. Reads were aligned against IMGT to assign V, D and J genes, CDR3 length and insertions or deletions at six rearrangement sites. Within each subset, clonotype counts were normalized to sorted cell number, after which true diversity and Gini coefficients were computed with the tcR R package. The overlap coefficient, calculated on TCRB nucleotide sequences, was used to measure repertoire sharing. Out-of-frame TCRB sequences from naive cells were analyzed as a proxy for the pre-selection repertoire. What TCRdb holds here is the immuneACCESS table cut down to in-frame rearrangements. Part of the clones is not present; checked against another copy, under half of the missing clones reflect an unresolved V gene, and the others are unexplained. V and J calls and clone size are copied from that table; D and trimming were computed from the DNA. The sample table records about 650,000 clones; 9.5% to 15% of these occur just once. The ten largest clones add up to around 0.12% of the sample.

Each donor gave one peripheral blood draw, roughly 120 mL on average, collected into heparinised tubes. Naive, central memory, regulatory and stem cell-like memory CD4+ T cells were sorted on a BD FACSAria II using a panel including CD45RO, CCR7, CD25, CD127, CD95 and CD27. Every sorted population had a purity above 98%. PBMCs were separated immediately by Lymphoprep density gradient centrifugation and were stained directly, without being cultured. So that batch effects would be minimized, each experiment stained and sorted samples in pairs, pairing one healthy donor with one patient. The sample taken for sequencing was naive CD4+ T cells from blood. The meaning of the sample's cell subset or site label: true naive CD4+ T cells. This receptor was taken from a man in his thirties or forties with type 1 diabetes. The rearrangement combines TRBV7-2 with TRBJ2-7; the D gene assignment is ambiguous. Here the CDR3 is given as CASSSQRYEQYF. The DNA reads TGTGCCAGCAGCTCTCAGCGCTACGAGCAGTACTTC.